A selection of T cell receptor beta chains follows, all from one sample in a study of blood T cell repertoires in COVID-19. This table comes from immunoSEQ multiplex PCR, and its TCRdb copy is limited to in-frame clones, with some not included. Of tens of thousands of clones in the sample, over 70% are singletons; the top ten hold around 5.7%. The source material was peripheral blood. These receptors came from a woman aged 80 or older with acute or convalescent COVID-19. CDR3s include the opening cysteine and the closing phenylalanine or tryptophan. The order of the fields is V gene, clone size, J gene, D gene, CDR3 protein, CDR3 DNA. A D gene is named only where the DNA matches it firmly. Some rows mark clone size as missing; the rest say once, few, many or name a class of expanded clone.

>TRBV18|NA|TRBJ1-1|NA
CASTATELNTEAFF
TGTGCCAGCACCGCCACGGAGCTGAACACTGAAGCTTTCTTT
>TRBV2|NA|TRBJ1-4|TRBD1
CASSYDRGVGKLFF
TGTGCCAGCAGCTACGACAGGGGAGTGGGAAAACTGTTTTTT
>TRBV9|NA|TRBJ2-1|TRBD1
CASSIGQDGVLRREQFF
TGTGCCAGCAGCATAGGACAGGATGGGGTCCTGAGGCGAGAGCAGTTCTTC
>TRBV4-1|NA|TRBJ2-7|TRBD1
CASSSGGQGIYEQYF
TGCGCCAGCAGCTCTGGGGGACAGGGGATCTACGAGCAGTACTTC
>TRBV2|NA|TRBJ1-6|NA
CASESTDNSPLHF
TGTGCCAGCGAGAGCACCGATAATTCACCCCTCCACTTT
>TRBV7-7|NA|TRBJ2-5|NA
CASSDQLRVTETQYF
TGTGCTAGCAGCGATCAACTGCGGGTAACGGAGACCCAGTACTTC
>TRBV27|NA|TRBJ2-5|TRBD2
CASSPRWGAGGETQYF
TGTGCCAGCAGCCCTAGGTGGGGGGCGGGAGGAGAGACCCAGTACTTC
>TRBV3-1/TRBV3-2|NA|TRBJ1-4|NA
CASSQEARGRSREKLFF
TGTGCCAGCAGCCAAGAGGCGCGGGGGCGGAGTAGGGAAAAACTGTTTTTT
>TRBV19|NA|TRBJ1-5|NA
CASSPRGGIDQPQHF
TGTGCCAGTAGCCCACGGGGAGGGATTGATCAGCCCCAGCATTTT
>TRBV5-4|NA|TRBJ2-1|NA
CASSLLSDEQFF
TGTGCCAGCAGTCTCTTAAGCGATGAGCAGTTCTTC
>TRBV5-1|NA|TRBJ1-6|TRBD1
CASSLSWDRGFNSPLHF
TGCGCCAGCAGCCTCAGCTGGGACAGGGGCTTTAATTCACCCCTCCACTTT
>TRBV11-2|NA|TRBJ2-2|TRBD2
CASSSGGSGYTGELFF
TGTGCCAGCAGCTCCGGGGGTAGCGGGTACACCGGGGAGCTGTTTTTT
>TRBV11-2|NA|TRBJ1-2|NA
CASSLPLSRDYGYTF
TGTGCCAGCAGCTTACCCCTATCCAGGGACTATGGCTACACCTTC
>TRBV5-6|few|TRBJ1-5|NA
CASSRQDQPQHF
TGTGCCAGCAGCCGTCAGGATCAGCCCCAGCATTTT
>TRBV5-4|NA|TRBJ1-1|TRBD1
CASSVQGARSTEAFF
TGTGCCAGCAGCGTACAGGGGGCTAGGAGCACTGAAGCTTTCTTT